These 7 T cell receptor beta chains were sequenced from one sample in a study of CD8+CD57+ T cells in acquired aplastic anemia (dated by TCRdb to the late 2010s). Expansion of CD8+CD57+ cells had been shown by flow cytometry in the patients chosen for sequencing. Sequencing used an Illumina HiSeq 2000. Genomic DNA served as template for TCR beta VDJ combination and CDR3 sequence profiling. Starting from the raw public reads, TCRdb applied fastp trimming at Q25, assembled clones with MiXCR and retained in-frame beta chains. Under each unique CDR3 protein, matching rows form one entry showing the most common genes and DNA. This sample is represented by under 350,000 distinct CDR3 sequences; roughly 59% of them were singletons. Under 1.5% of the sample is taken by the ten largest. The sample taken for sequencing was sorted CD4+, CD8+, or CD8+CD57+ T cells (not recorded which) from PBMCs. These receptors were collected from a human donor with aplastic anemia.

This clonotype was seen repeatedly, ten times or more. This chain connects TRBV2 to TRBJ2-1; D not resolved. The germline V and J ends were trimmed by 7 bases and 0 bases, with 10 bases remaining between them. The CDR3 consists of 14 residues. The germline gives CDR1 SNHLY, CDR2 FYNNEI. The CDR3, as DNA: TGTGCCAGCAATTCCTTAAACTCCTACAATGAGCAGTTCTTC. This encodes CASNSLNSYNEQFF.

The chain is built from TRBV10-1 and TRBJ2-7; 7 bases are a match to TRBD1. The V segment lost 7 bases and the J segment 6 bases; nucleotides outside the gene matches: 12. Germline V gene lookup returns CDR1 WNHNN and CDR2 SYGVQD (reference sequence). CDR3 length: 14 amino acids. The CDR3 DNA follows: TGCGCCAGCACCCAAGGGGGCAGCGCCGGCGAGCAGTACTTC. This encodes CASTQGGSAGEQYF.

The rearrangement joins TRBV9 to TRBJ2-5; D might be TRBD2 (5 bases). The CDR3 totals 14 residues. Germline V CDR1 and CDR2: SGDLS, YYNGEE. Trimming removed 0 bases at V and 1 base at J, with 7 bases between. CDR3 region: CASSVGGIQETQYF. The CDR3, as DNA: TGTGCCAGCAGCGTAGGAGGGATCCAAGAGACCCAGTACTTC.

This clonotype came up a few times. This chain uses TRBV20-1 with TRBJ2-3, with a possible D match to TRBD2 (5 bases). The CDR3 totals 15 residues. Trimming took 3 bases from V and 6 from J, leaving 19 bases between them. The germline gives CDR1 DFQATT, CDR2 SNEGSKA (reference sequence). In nucleotides, the CDR3 is TGCAGTGCTAGCTACCCTAGCAAAGACACGGATACGCAGTATTTT. It is translated as CSASYPSKDTDTQYF.

Remarks on this clonotype: The junction shows a germline mismatch at one end, possibly a read error. The chain uses TRBV9 and TRBJ1-1, with D unresolved. This CDR3 contains 13 residues. CDR1 SGDLS and CDR2 YYNGEE come from the germline V gene. CDR3 protein: CSSSVKGNTEAFF. In nucleotides, the CDR3 is TGTTCCAGCAGCGTAAAGGGGAACACTGAAGCTTTCTTT.

The chain recombines TRBV20-1 with TRBJ1-2; a possible D gene is TRBD1 (5 bases). There are 11 residues in the CDR3. The V gene's germline CDR1 is DFQATT and CDR2 SNEGSKA (reference sequence). Trimming removed 2 bases from V and 8 bases from J, with 9 bases in between. The CDR3 region has the DNA TGCAGTGCTAGACGCAGACAGGGCTACACCTTC. It translates to CSARRRQGYTF.

The rearrangement uses TRBV19 and TRBJ2-7; D call uncertain. V was clipped by 1 base and J by 1 base, with 11 bases between them. Per the germline V gene, CDR1 is LNHDA and CDR2 is SQIVND (reference sequence). The CDR3 loop spans 15 amino acids. The DNA for the CDR3 is TGTGCCAGTAGTATAGTTCTCGGAAATTCCTACGAGCAGTACTTC. It is translated as CASSIVLGNSYEQYF.